This passage covers 11 T cell receptor beta chains from one sample sequenced in a study of blood T cell repertoires in COVID-19. The assay was immunoSEQ multiplex PCR, and TCRdb's table has in-frame clones only and misses some. The repertoire holds under 200,000 clones, with 79% as singletons. Sequenced sample: peripheral blood. These receptors originate from a woman aged 60 to 75 with COVID-19, enrolled during active disease.

J is TRBJ2-7 and V is TRBV7-6; TRBD2 matches at 7 bases. CDR1 SGHVS and CDR2 FNYEAQ come from the germline V gene. CDR3 length: 14 residues. V lost 7 bases, J lost 6 bases, and 12 bases stayed unmatched. CDR3 nucleotide sequence: TGTGCCAGCACCTCCACCCGAGGGGAGGGCGAGCAGTACTTC. It codes for CASTSTRGEGEQYF.

J is TRBJ2-7 and V is TRBV4-3; perhaps TRBD1 as D (6 bases). CDR3 size: 14 residues. V was trimmed by 1 base and J by 1 base, leaving 8 bases between them. CDR1 is LGHNA and CDR2 is YSLEER in the germline V gene. This CDR3 reads CASSQGTASYEQYF. The CDR3 coding sequence is TGCGCCAGCAGCCAAGGGACAGCTTCCTACGAGCAGTACTTC.

The gene calls are TRBV11-1 and TRBJ1-1; tentatively, D is TRBD1 (5 bases). Per germline, CDR1 SGHAT and CDR2 FQDESV (reference sequence). The CDR3 contains 14 residues. V lost 7 bases, J lost 4 bases, and 16 bases lay in between. CDR3 residues: CASTTGRTTTEAFF. Here the CDR3 DNA reads TGTGCCAGCACTACAGGACGGACGACCACTGAAGCTTTCTTT.

A word on this clone: The same CDR3 is also encoded by other DNA sequences in this sample. The chain uses TRBV4-1 and TRBJ1-5; no reliable D call. CDR3 length: 16 amino acids. Germline V gene sequence: CDR1 MGHRA, CDR2 YSYEKL. The V gene lost 0 bases and the J gene lost 0 bases, with 9 bases spanning the gap. Written as DNA, the CDR3 is TGCGCCAGCAGCCAAGACCCGGGGAATAGCAATCAGCCCCAGCATTTT. It translates to CASSQDPGNSNQPQHF.

This chain joins TRBV6-5 and TRBJ1-1; 10 nucleotides agree with TRBD1. J lost 5 bases, V lost 6 bases, and 9 bases had no gene match. CDR3 size: 15 residues. The germline V gene encodes CDR1 MNHEY and CDR2 SVGAGI. The CDR3 spells CASRRLDRGGTEAFF. The DNA for the CDR3 is TGTGCCAGCAGAAGACTGGACAGGGGGGGTACTGAAGCTTTCTTT.

This clone is a singleton in its sample. The same CDR3 also results from other DNA sequences found in this sample. The J gene is TRBJ2-5, the V gene TRBV7-9; D might be TRBD1 (6 bases). CDR1 and CDR2 (germline): SEHNR, FQNEAQ (reference sequence). The V gene lost 4 bases and the J gene lost 4 bases, with 13 bases spanning the gap. This CDR3 is 14 amino acids long. The CDR3 DNA follows: TGTGCCAGCAGCTCGCAGGGGTTCGGAGAGACCCAGTACTTC. Protein: CASSSQGFGETQYF. Full variable domain (missing parts from reference TRBV7-9 and TRBJ2-5): DTGVSQNPRHKITKRGQNVTFRCDPISEHNRLYWYRQTLGQGPEFLTYFQNEAQLEKSRLLSDRFSAERPKGSFSTLEIQRTEQGDSAMYLCASSSQGFGETQYFGPGTRLLVL.

The CDR3 spells CASGLVLGGKGYNEQFF. The CDR3 coding sequence is TGTGCTAGTGGTTTGGTACTGGGGGGGAAGGGCTACAATGAGCAGTTCTTC. The V gene is TRBV12-5, the J gene TRBJ2-1; TRBD2 aligns across 7 bases. After removal of 0 bases from V and 3 bases from J, the junction contained 8 bases not matched to a gene. The CDR3 loop spans 17 amino acids. CDR1 is LGHNT, CDR2 FRNRAP, per germline.

The genes are TRBV3-1 (or the pseudogene TRBV3-2) and TRBJ1-1; possibly TRBD1 for D (5 bases). V was shortened by 4 bases and J by 4 bases, with 19 bases between the two germline ends. Germline V gene data show CDR1 as LGHDT and CDR2 as YNNKEL (reference sequence). The CDR3 consists of 16 residues. Written as DNA, the CDR3 is TGTGCCAGCAGCCCCCAGGGTTCCGGGAGCGGCACTGAAGCTTTCTTT. Amino acids: CASSPQGSGSGTEAFF.

The J gene is TRBJ2-5, the V gene TRBV28; 10 bases agree with TRBD2. This CDR3 is 15 amino acids long. CDR1 is MDHEN, CDR2 SYDVKM, per germline. J was trimmed by 7 bases and V by 6 bases; bases with no gene match: 11. This CDR3 reads CASRVELAGRATQYF. CDR3 in DNA: TGTGCCAGCAGGGTGGAACTAGCGGGAAGAGCGACCCAGTACTTC. Based on the CDR3 plus reference TRBV28 and TRBJ2-5, the full variable domain is DVKVTQSSRYLVKRTGEKVFLECVQDMDHENMFWYRQDPGLGLRLIYFSYDVKMKEKGDIPEGYSVSREKKERFSLILESASTNQTSMYLCASRVELAGRATQYFGPGTRLLVL.

The chain carries TRBV7-2 and TRBJ2-1; no reliable D call. Germline-derived CDR1 and CDR2 are SGHTA and FQGNSA. The CDR3 consists of 12 residues. Deletions cut 2 bases from V and 7 bases from J, with 6 bases between. CDR3 in amino acids: CASSLIGNEQFF. The DNA of the CDR3 is TGTGCCAGCAGCTTAATCGGGAATGAGCAGTTCTTC.

The CDR3 region has the DNA TGCGCCAGCAGTGAGAATGCCTCGACAGGTTTCTCCTACGAGCAGTACTTC. Translated, it gives CASSENASTGFSYEQYF. The chain combines TRBV10-1 with TRBJ2-7; TRBD1 is a possible D gene (6 bases). The germline V gene encodes CDR1 WNHNN and CDR2 SYGVQD (reference sequence). The CDR3 has 17 residues. V was clipped by 2 bases and J by 0 bases, with 17 bases between them.